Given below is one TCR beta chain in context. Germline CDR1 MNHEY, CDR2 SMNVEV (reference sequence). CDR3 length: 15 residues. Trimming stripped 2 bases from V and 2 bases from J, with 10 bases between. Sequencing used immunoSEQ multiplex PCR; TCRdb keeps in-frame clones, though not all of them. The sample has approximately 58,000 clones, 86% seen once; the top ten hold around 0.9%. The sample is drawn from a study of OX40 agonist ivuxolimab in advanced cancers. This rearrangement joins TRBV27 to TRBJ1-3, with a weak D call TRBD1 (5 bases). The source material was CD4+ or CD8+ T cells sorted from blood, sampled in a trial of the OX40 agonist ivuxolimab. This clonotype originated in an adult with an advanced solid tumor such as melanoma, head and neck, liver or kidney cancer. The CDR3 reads CASSLGGGAGNTIYF. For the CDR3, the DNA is TGTGCCAGCAGTTTAGGTGGGGGAGCTGGAAACACCATATATTTT.